Below, one T cell receptor beta chain is given with its context. Its target is not known. The CDR3 has 16 amino acids. Losses at the gene ends were 2 bases for V and 5 bases for J; bases not matched to a gene: 6. Germline assignment: CDR1 SGDLS and CDR2 YYNGEE. KT2, a clone with a known TCR, was spiked into unfractionated PBMC. Each cDNA got a UMI-containing oligo ligated at its 3' end. First-round PCR used about 4 cycles and beta primers RC1.1 and RC1.2 covering TRBC1 and TRBC2. TCR alpha and beta chains were handled separately starting at the second PCR. Each CDR3 protein gets one entry after TCRdb re-called the UMI-ligation and nested PCR reads with MiXCR. There are over 35,000 distinct CDR3 sequences in the sample; 15% to 20% occur only once, and roughly 40% lies in the top ten. The record originates from a study of quantifying T cell responses using KT2 cells. Study context: Reverse transcription used primers in the TCR alpha and beta constant regions. Study-level findings and limits: KT2 sequence counts showed saturation when very many KT2 cells were spiked in. Input KT2 cell number predicted KT2 alpha and beta sequence counts linearly over several orders of magnitude.

Sequencing used PBMCs spiked with cells of the T cell clone KT2. The chain employs TRBV9 and TRBJ2-2; 10 bases fit TRBD2. This receptor was taken from a human donor. The CDR3 spells CASSVLAGERTGELFF. The CDR3 DNA reads TGTGCCAGCAGCGTCCTAGCGGGGGAAAGGACCGGGGAGCTGTTTTTT.